The 27 T cell receptor beta chains below come from one sample, sequenced in a study of cytomegalovirus exposure and HLA in healthy donors. Amplification used 60 Vbeta primers and 13 Jbeta primers. The assay was immunoSEQ multiplex PCR, and TCRdb's table has in-frame clones only and misses some. This sample yields over 150,000 clones, of which 70% to 85% are seen a single time; roughly 0.098% belongs to the top ten. Sequenced: PBMCs. The receptors stem from a boy younger than 10 in good health and CMV-seronegative.

CDR3 protein: CASRTGMNTEAFF. CDR3 in DNA: TGCGCCAGCAGAACAGGGATGAACACTGAAGCTTTCTTT. The chain recombines TRBV5-1 with TRBJ1-1; TRBD1 is a possible D gene (6 bases). The CDR3 runs 13 residues. V shed 5 bases and J shed 0 bases, with 8 bases lying between them. Germline CDR1 reads SGHRS; CDR2 reads YFSETQ.

V usage is TRBV7-2 and J usage is TRBJ2-7; a weak D match, TRBD1 (5 bases). The V end was cut by 7 bases, the J end by 0 bases, with 13 bases between. Germline V gives CDR1 SGHTA, CDR2 FQGNSA. The CDR3 contains 14 residues. In DNA, the CDR3 is TGTGCCAGCACTCCTCAGGGCACCTCCTACGAGCAGTACTTC. As protein: CASTPQGTSYEQYF. Full variable domain (outside the CDR3, taken from reference TRBV7-2 and TRBJ2-7): GAGVSQSPSNKVTEKGKDVELRCDPISGHTALYWYRQSLGQGLEFLIYFQGNSAPDKSGLPSDRFSAERTGGSVSTLTIQRTQQEDSAVYLCASTPQGTSYEQYFGPGTRLTVT.

The V call is TRBV2, the J call TRBJ1-2, with TRBD1 identical over 7 bases. The CDR3 runs 15 residues. The V gene end was trimmed by 5 bases and the J gene end by 4 bases; junction bases not matched to a gene: 10. The germline V gene has CDR1 SNHLY and CDR2 FYNNEI. The CDR3 nucleotides read TGTGCCAGCAGTCTTAACAGGGGCGAGGGCTATGGCTACACCTTC. Amino acid sequence: CASSLNRGEGYGYTF.

The V gene is TRBV6-5, the J gene TRBJ2-3, with 10 bases fitting TRBD2. Germline CDR1 and CDR2: MNHEY and SVGAGI. V gave up 6 bases and J gave up 9 bases; unmatched junction bases: 12. The CDR3 has 15 amino acids. The CDR3 here is CASRKGLAASGTQYF. The DNA for the CDR3 is TGTGCCAGCAGGAAAGGACTAGCGGCATCGGGAACGCAGTATTTT.

The chain couples TRBV19 to TRBJ1-2, with TRBD1 as a possible D gene (5 bases). The CDR3 runs to 16 residues. CDR1 LNHDA and CDR2 SQIVND come from the germline V gene (reference sequence). Trimming removed 4 bases at V and 2 bases at J, with 17 bases between. CDR3 nucleotides: TGTGCCAGTAGTACTGGATGGGGCCCTTTCAACTATGGCTACACCTTC. Protein product: CASSTGWGPFNYGYTF. The complete variable domain, with remaining parts taken from reference TRBV19 and TRBJ1-2, reads DGGITQSPKYLFRKEGQNVTLSCEQNLNHDAMYWYRQDPGQGLRLIYYSQIVNDFQKGDIAEGYSVSREKKESFPLTVTSAQKNPTAFYLCASSTGWGPFNYGYTFGSGTRLTVV.

This clone was detected a few times. Different DNA sequences within this sample yield the same CDR3. The chain combines TRBV14 with TRBJ2-7; 10 bases match TRBD1. The CDR3 runs to 14 residues. Losses at the gene ends were 1 base for V and 4 bases for J; bases not matched to a gene: 1. CDR1 SGHDN and CDR2 FVKESK come from the germline V gene. The CDR3 is CASSQGQGAYEQYF. Written as DNA, the CDR3 is TGTGCCAGCAGCCAAGGACAGGGGGCTTACGAGCAGTACTTC.

Comments on this clone: At the DNA level, this CDR3 is encoded by other sequences in the same sample as well. The chain uses TRBV5-1 and TRBJ2-5; a weak D match, TRBD2 (5 bases). Per the germline V gene, CDR1 is SGHRS and CDR2 is YFSETQ. V lost 5 bases, J lost 5 bases, and 10 bases lay in between. CDR3 length equals 12 residues. The CDR3 DNA reads as TGCGCCAGCAGTTCGACGGGGGAGACCCAGTACTTC. It yields the protein CASSSTGETQYF. The complete variable domain, with remaining parts taken from reference TRBV5-1 and TRBJ2-5, reads KAGVTQTPRYLIKTRGQQVTLSCSPISGHRSVSWYQQTPGQGLQFLFEYFSETQRNKGNFPGRFSGRQFSNSRSEMNVSTLELGDSALYLCASSSTGETQYFGPGTRLLVL.

The V gene is TRBV7-2, the J gene TRBJ1-5; TRBD1 matches 7 bases. J lost 4 bases, V lost 4 bases, and 10 bases had no gene match. The germline CDR1 and CDR2 sequences are SGHTA and FQGNSA. The CDR3 sequence is 16 residues long. The CDR3 sequence: CASSSRGVGTNQPQHF. The DNA of the CDR3 is TGTGCCAGCAGCTCCAGGGGGGTTGGAACTAATCAGCCCCAGCATTTT.

The rearrangement links TRBV7-8 to TRBJ1-6, with a tentative D call TRBD1 (5 bases). Germline CDR1 is SGHVS and CDR2 is FQNEAQ. The length of the CDR3 is 20 residues. The V gene lost 5 bases and the J gene lost 4 bases, with 27 bases spanning the gap. CDR3 sequence reads: CASSPRWAGGDLGYNSPLHF. DNA for the CDR3: TGTGCCAGCAGCCCCCGGTGGGCGGGGGGTGATTTGGGATATAATTCACCCCTCCACTTT.

The chain is built from TRBV4-3 and TRBJ2-5, with D tentatively TRBD2 (6 bases). This CDR3 has 16 residues. Trimming took off 0 bases at V and 7 bases at J, with 18 bases between the two ends. From germline, CDR1 is LGHNA and CDR2 YSLEER. DNA for the CDR3: TGCGCCAGCAGCCAAGATAGGGGAGCACGCGGGGCGACCCAGTACTTC. Amino acids: CASSQDRGARGATQYF.

Only one count was recorded for this clone. The chain combines TRBV7-8 with TRBJ1-6; D is possibly TRBD1 (6 bases). This CDR3 has 15 amino acids. Germline lookup yields CDR1 SGHVS and CDR2 FQNEAQ. V shed 6 bases and J shed 10 bases, with 19 bases lying between them. CDR3 nucleotides: TGTGCCAGCAGGCCACAGGGTCCGATGAGGTCACCCCTCCACTTT. It yields the protein CASRPQGPMRSPLHF.

The gene calls are TRBV11-3 and TRBJ2-1, with 9 bases lining up with TRBD2. The germline CDR1 and CDR2 sequences are SGHNT and YENEEA. This CDR3 has 16 residues. V gave up 3 bases and J gave up 7 bases; unmatched junction bases: 10. CDR3 DNA sequence: TGTGCCAGCAGCTTTGAAGCGGGGGGTGCCAATAATGAGCAGTTCTTC. It encodes CASSFEAGGANNEQFF.

The gene calls are TRBV27 and TRBJ1-6; 7 bases are shared with TRBD1. Germline CDR1 MNHEY, CDR2 SMNVEV (reference sequence). The CDR3 is made up of 18 amino acids. The V gene end was trimmed by 8 bases and the J gene end by 8 bases; junction bases not matched to a gene: 21. In nucleotides, the CDR3 is TGTGCCAGCCCCCTCCTACGTTTCGGACAGGCGCCCCATTCACCCCTCCACTTT. Protein sequence: CASPLLRFGQAPHSPLHF.

This clone occurred once. V usage is TRBV27 and J usage is TRBJ1-2; tentative D call: TRBD1 (6 bases). V lost 5 bases and J lost 8, with 21 bases in between. The CDR3 spans 15 residues. In germline, CDR1 is MNHEY, CDR2 SMNVEV (reference sequence). Here the CDR3 reads CASSPHGEQGSGYTF. CDR3 DNA: TGTGCCAGCAGTCCCCACGGAGAACAGGGTAGCGGCTACACCTTC.

The rearrangement links TRBV7-2 to TRBJ1-5; D is possibly TRBD1 (5 bases). The CDR3 sequence is 14 residues long. Germline-derived CDR1 and CDR2 are SGHTA and FQGNSA. Trimming left V 5 bases short and J 0 bases short, with 8 bases between. This CDR3 reads CASSTGVSNQPQHF. The CDR3 nucleotides are TGTGCCAGCAGCACAGGTGTTAGCAATCAGCCCCAGCATTTT.

This chain joins TRBV2 and TRBJ2-2; D possibly corresponds to TRBD1 (6 bases). V was cut by 6 bases and J by 3 bases, with 23 bases left in between. CDR3 length: 18 amino acids. From germline, CDR1 is SNHLY and CDR2 FYNNEI. DNA of the CDR3: TGTGCCAGCAGGGCTCCCTTGAGGGGGTTTGTGGACACCGGGGAGCTGTTTTTT. Its protein is CASRAPLRGFVDTGELFF.

V gene TRBV2 combines with J gene TRBJ2-7; 7 bases line up with TRBD1. CDR1 is SNHLY and CDR2 is FYNNEI in the germline V gene. The CDR3 extends over 18 amino acids. V lost 5 bases to trimming and J lost 6 bases; unmatched junction nucleotides: 22. The chain's CDR3 is CASSPRLIPTGARREQYF. CDR3 bases: TGTGCCAGCAGTCCGAGACTTATACCAACAGGGGCGAGGCGCGAGCAGTACTTC.

This clone has only one observation. The chain carries TRBV6-5 and TRBJ2-3; D is possibly TRBD2 (5 bases). CDR3 length: 15 amino acids. Trimming shortened V by 2 bases and J by 3 bases, and 12 bases separated the two germline ends. Germline assignment: CDR1 MNHEY and CDR2 SVGAGI. As DNA, the CDR3 is TGTGCCAGCAGTTACCCATGGCCGGGGACAGATACGCAGTATTTT. Translation gives CASSYPWPGTDTQYF.

Regarding this clone: At one of its ends the junction is not consistent with the germline gene, which may arise from a read error. The V gene is TRBV7-7, the J gene TRBJ1-1; possibly TRBD1 for D (6 bases). Germline-derived CDR1 and CDR2 are SSHAT and FNYEAQ (reference sequence). The CDR3 totals 13 residues. The CDR3 spells CASSPGTNTEAFF. The DNA of the CDR3 is TGTGCTAGCAGTCCAGGGACAAACACTGAAGCTTTCTTT. The full variable domain, completed using reference TRBV7-7 and TRBJ1-1, is GAGVSQSPRYKVTKRGQDVTLRCDPISSHATLYWYQQALGQGPEFLTYFNYEAQPDKSGLPSDRFSAERPEGSISTLTIQRTEQRDSAMYRCASSPGTNTEAFFGQGTRLTVV.

The J gene is TRBJ1-6, the V gene TRBV5-4; tentatively, D is TRBD1 (5 bases). The germline V gene has CDR1 SGHNT and CDR2 YYREEE (reference sequence). Trimming stripped 0 bases from V and 18 bases from J, with 13 bases between. This CDR3 region has 12 residues. The DNA of the CDR3 is TGTGCCAGCAGCTTGGCCGGCAGGGACTCCCACTTT. Its translation: CASSLAGRDSHF.

The chain combines TRBV7-6 with TRBJ1-4, with 7 bases matching TRBD1. J gave up 4 bases and V 5 bases, and 7 bases lay outside the gene matches. The CDR3 spans 15 residues. Per the germline V gene, CDR1 is SGHVS and CDR2 is FNYEAQ. The CDR3 reads CASSARQGLNEKLFF. CDR3 DNA sequence: TGTGCCAGCAGCGCCCGACAGGGACTTAATGAAAAACTGTTTTTT.

The rearrangement uses TRBV19 and TRBJ2-2; perhaps TRBD2 as D (5 bases). Germline CDR1 reads LNHDA; CDR2 reads SQIVND (reference sequence). The CDR3 runs to 16 residues. The V and J ends lost 3 bases and 7 bases respectively, with 18 bases between them. The CDR3 sequence: CASSMFTHPGGGELFF. DNA for the CDR3: TGTGCCAGTAGTATGTTCACACATCCCGGAGGCGGGGAGCTGTTTTTT.

The genes are TRBV19 and TRBJ1-3; no definite D call. Trimming stripped 3 bases from V and 2 bases from J, with 8 bases between. Germline CDR1 reads LNHDA; CDR2 reads SQIVND (reference sequence). This CDR3 has 14 residues. The CDR3 DNA reads TGTGCCAGTAGTATTGAGGGCGCTGGAAACACCATATATTTT. Protein: CASSIEGAGNTIYF.

This chain links TRBV2 with TRBJ2-7, with 10 bases matching TRBD2. The CDR3 totals 14 residues. Germline V lookup: CDR1 SNHLY, CDR2 FYNNEI. The trim removed 5 bases at V and 7 bases at J, leaving 8 bases unmatched. The CDR3 DNA sequence: TGTGCCAGCAGTCCAGCGGGGGGGCCGGGGGAGCAGTACTTC. It encodes CASSPAGGPGEQYF. Filled out from reference TRBV2 and TRBJ2-7, the complete variable domain reads EPEVTQTPSHQVTQMGQEVILRCVPISNHLYFYWYRQILGQKVEFLVSFYNNEISEKSEIFDDQFSVERPDGSNFTLKIRSTKLEDSAMYFCASSPAGGPGEQYFGPGTRLTVT.

J is TRBJ2-1 and V is TRBV13; perhaps TRBD2 as D (5 bases). V dropped 5 bases and J dropped 3 bases, with 17 bases sitting between them. CDR3 size: 16 residues. Germline V CDR1 and CDR2: PRHDT, FYEKMQ (reference sequence). CDR3 bases: TGTGCCAGCAGCCGAGGGCCCGGGTCGCACTACAATGAGCAGTTCTTC. It codes for CASSRGPGSHYNEQFF.

This clone was observed once. V is TRBV7-3 and J is TRBJ2-2; D remains unclear. V lost 5 bases, J lost 5 bases, and 12 bases lay in between. The germline V gene has CDR1 SGHTA and CDR2 FQGTGA. CDR3 length: 14 amino acids. As DNA, the CDR3 is TGTGCCAGCAGCCCCGGGTACAAAACCGGGGAGCTGTTTTTT. This encodes CASSPGYKTGELFF.

This clone was counted only a few times. The chain joins TRBV29-1 to TRBJ1-1, with 9 bases identical to TRBD1. Per germline, CDR1 SQVTM and CDR2 ANQGSEA. The CDR3 totals 12 residues. CDR3: CRRDRENTEAFF. As DNA, the CDR3 is TGCAGGCGGGACAGGGAGAACACTGAAGCTTTCTTT.